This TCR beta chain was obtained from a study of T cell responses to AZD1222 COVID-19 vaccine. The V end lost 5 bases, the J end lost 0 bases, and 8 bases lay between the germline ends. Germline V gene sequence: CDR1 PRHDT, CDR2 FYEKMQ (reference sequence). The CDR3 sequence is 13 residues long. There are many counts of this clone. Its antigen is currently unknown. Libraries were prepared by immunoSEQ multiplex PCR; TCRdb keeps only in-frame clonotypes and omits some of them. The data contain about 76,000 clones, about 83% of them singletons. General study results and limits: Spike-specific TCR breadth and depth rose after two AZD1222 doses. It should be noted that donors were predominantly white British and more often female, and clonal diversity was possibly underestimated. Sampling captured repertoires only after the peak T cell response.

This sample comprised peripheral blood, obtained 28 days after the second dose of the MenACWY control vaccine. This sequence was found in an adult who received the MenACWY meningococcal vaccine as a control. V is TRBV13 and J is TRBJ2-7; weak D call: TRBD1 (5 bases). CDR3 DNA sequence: TGTGCCAGCAGCAGGGGATCCTCCTACGAGCAGTACTTC. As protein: CASSRGSSYEQYF.